This section outlines one TCR beta chain sequence together with its context. The specificity of this receptor is unknown. No qualities accompany the bases; no much larger clone lies one base away. The germline V gene encodes CDR1 SGHRS and CDR2 YFSETQ. From cysteine to phenylalanine, the CDR3 is 14 amino acids long. The kept DNA is CDR3 alone, 42 bases in frame from the first base. Trimming removed 7 bases from V and 5 bases from J; the gene matches leave 7 bases unexplained. The data stem from a study of cytomegalovirus exposure and HLA in healthy donors (dated by TCRdb to the late 2010s). General notes on the study: The 670 or so repertoires of the first cohort and the 120 validation repertoires were produced on the same platform, according to a later analysis. The study aimed to test whether signatures of past pathogen exposure could be identified by cataloging public T cell receptors. In addition to the first cohort of around 670 subjects, a separate validation cohort of around 110 different subjects was used. To predict cytomegalovirus infection status, the study combined high-throughput TCR immunosequencing, statistical association of individual TCRs with disease status, and machine learning.

General findings and caveats noted by the study authors: A later analysis lacked HLA typing for the validation cohort, so it scored co-occurrence in that cohort across all 120 or so repertoires. Across donors, most TCR sequences were observed very rarely, whereas some public TCRs were present in many individuals. In both the original and validation cohorts, the classifier was reported to diagnose cytomegalovirus status with high specificity and sensitivity. In the study, approximately 150 TCR beta chains were listed as associated with cytomegalovirus. The authors suggested that the approach could potentially be extended to other disease states and immunological phenotypes. A later analysis found that TCRs clustered in the first cohort also tended to co-occur in the 120 validation repertoires, with approximately 95% of cluster scores above 0. Three of the identified cytomegalovirus-associated TCR beta chains were confirmed in vitro to be specific for cytomegalovirus antigens.

Separate from the roughly 700-subject first cohort, the validation cohort of about 110 subjects was the group to which the donors belonged. The library was obtained by the immunoSEQ multiplex PCR assay. In the source study's methods: A statistical classification framework was built for diagnosing cytomegalovirus status from the catalog of TCR beta chain sequences. TCRdb stores this immuneACCESS table with in-frame sequences only. Part of the clones is absent; in the studies checked, under half of the shortfall reflects unresolved V genes, and no reason is known for the rest. V and J calls plus clone size are reproduced from that table; the DNA served to infer D and trimming. In this sample the table shows 200,000 to 250,000 clones, around 87% of which occur a single time. Approximately 2% of the sample belongs to the ten largest clones.

The sequence is built from TRBV5-1 and TRBJ1-2, with TRBD1 matching 11 junction bases. The TCR was taken from a woman aged 18-29 years in good health and CMV-seropositive. The source material was PBMCs. CDR3 protein: CASRTGGAGYGYTF. The DNA reads TGCGCCAGCCGGACAGGGGGCGCGGGGTATGGCTACACCTTC. Full variable domain (CDR3 extended with the reference TRBV5-1 and TRBJ1-2 proteins): KAGVTQTPRYLIKTRGQQVTLSCSPISGHRSVSWYQQTPGQGLQFLFEYFSETQRNKGNFPGRFSGRQFSNSRSEMNVSTLELGDSALYLCASRTGGAGYGYTFGSGTRLTVV.